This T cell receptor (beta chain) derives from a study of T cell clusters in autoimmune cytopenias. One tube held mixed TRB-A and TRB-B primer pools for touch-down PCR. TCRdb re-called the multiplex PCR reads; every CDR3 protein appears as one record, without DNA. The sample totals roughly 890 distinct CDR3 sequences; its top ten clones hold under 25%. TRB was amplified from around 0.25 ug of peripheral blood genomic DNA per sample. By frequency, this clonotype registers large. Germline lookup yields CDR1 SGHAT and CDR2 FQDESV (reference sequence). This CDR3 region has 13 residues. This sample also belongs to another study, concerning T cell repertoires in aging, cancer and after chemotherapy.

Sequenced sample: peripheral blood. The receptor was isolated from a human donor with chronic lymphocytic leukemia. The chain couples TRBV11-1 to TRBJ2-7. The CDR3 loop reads CASSFGWTYEQYF.